One sample yielded the 30 T cell receptor beta chains listed below, sequenced in a study of blood T cell repertoires in COVID-19. The method was immunoSEQ multiplex PCR; TCRdb's version includes in-frame clones alone and lacks a portion of them. The data hold some 510,000 clones, with over 75% observed a single time. Sample: PBMCs or T cells enriched from blood (not recorded which). Every receptor here comes from a woman aged 40 to 49 who had recovered from COVID-19.

This clone was found once. The chain couples TRBV13 to TRBJ2-1; 8 bases map to TRBD2. This CDR3 spans 17 amino acids. V gave up 2 bases and J gave up 4 bases; unmatched junction bases: 10. Germline CDR1 PRHDT, CDR2 FYEKMQ (reference sequence). The chain's CDR3 is CASSLSRGGRGYNEQFF. CDR3 DNA sequence: TGTGCCAGCAGCTTATCCCGGGGGGGGCGAGGATACAATGAGCAGTTCTTC.

The CDR3 loop is CASSPGSSGAYEQYF. CDR3 nucleotides: TGTGCCAGCAGCCCGGGGTCGAGCGGTGCCTACGAGCAGTACTTC. The chain recombines TRBV5-4 with TRBJ2-7, with D perhaps matching TRBD2 (5 bases). Trimming shortened V by 4 bases and J by 2 bases, and 16 bases separated the two germline ends. Looked up from germline, CDR1 is SGHNT and CDR2 is YYREEE (reference sequence). There are 15 residues in the CDR3.

V usage is TRBV9 and J usage is TRBJ2-3; TRBD2 aligns across 11 bases. Germline loops: CDR1 SGDLS, CDR2 YYNGEE. CDR3 size: 18 residues. J gave up 2 bases and V 1 base, and 9 bases lay outside the gene matches. CDR3 region: CASSVSGTSGIITDTQYF. The CDR3 nucleotides read TGTGCCAGCAGCGTATCCGGGACTAGCGGTATAATCACAGATACGCAGTATTTT. Based on the CDR3 plus reference TRBV9 and TRBJ2-3, the full variable domain is DSGVTQTPKHLITATGQRVTLRCSPRSGDLSVYWYQQSLDQGLQFLIQYYNGEERAKGNILERFSAQQFPDLHSELNLSSLELGDSALYFCASSVSGTSGIITDTQYFGPGTRLTVL.

This clone has just one count. The chain is built from TRBV2 and TRBJ1-3; possible D gene TRBD1, 6 bases. The germline CDR1 and CDR2 sequences are SNHLY and FYNNEI. V lost 5 bases, J lost 2 bases, and 10 bases lay in between. This CDR3 contains 14 residues. CDR3 coding DNA: TGTGCCAGCAGTAAGACAGGTGCTGGAAACACCATATATTTT. Encoded protein: CASSKTGAGNTIYF.

J is TRBJ1-2 and V is TRBV7-9; possible D gene TRBD1, 6 bases. The CDR3 runs 12 residues. The germline CDR1 and CDR2 sequences are SEHNR and FQNEAQ (reference sequence). The V end was cut by 3 bases, the J end by 6 bases, with 8 bases between. Written as DNA, the CDR3 is TGTGCCAGCAGCTTCTCAGGGGATGGCTACACCTTC. Residues: CASSFSGDGYTF.

This rearrangement joins TRBV7-8 to TRBJ2-1; 9 bases agree with TRBD2. The germline V gene encodes CDR1 SGHVS and CDR2 FQNEAQ. V lost 1 base, J lost 7 bases, and 14 bases stayed unmatched. The length of the CDR3 is 18 residues. The CDR3 DNA sequence: TGTGCCAGCAGCTTAGAGCCCATGGCGGGAGGGCCGGGAAATGAGCAGTTCTTC. This translates into CASSLEPMAGGPGNEQFF.

The CDR3 loop is CASIPTGVGGYTF. The CDR3 coding sequence is TGTGCCAGCATCCCTACGGGGGTTGGGGGCTACACCTTC. This rearrangement joins TRBV12-3 or TRBV12-4 to TRBJ1-2; tentative D call: TRBD1 (5 bases). The CDR3 is 13 residues long. Trimming took off 7 bases at V and 8 bases at J, with 17 bases between the two ends.

This chain uses TRBV6-4 with TRBJ2-2; 11 nucleotides agree with TRBD2. Germline-derived CDR1 and CDR2 are MRHNA and SNTAGT. CDR3 length: 15 residues. The trim removed 4 bases at V and 5 bases at J, leaving 3 bases unmatched. The chain's CDR3 is CASSVRTSGTGELFF. DNA of the CDR3: TGTGCCAGCAGTGTCCGGACTAGCGGGACCGGGGAGCTGTTTTTT.

This sequence joins TRBV6-5 and TRBJ1-1, with 9 positions matching TRBD1. V dropped 5 bases and J dropped 6; count of bases not matched to a gene: 4. Germline CDR1 and CDR2: MNHEY and SVGAGI. CDR3 size: 13 residues. CDR3 coding DNA: TGTGCCAGCAGTACAGGGACAGGGTCTGAAGCTTTCTTT. This sequence encodes CASSTGTGSEAFF.

V is TRBV6-1 and J is TRBJ2-7, with D possibly TRBD1 on 5 matching bases. The germline V gene has CDR1 MNHNS and CDR2 SASEGT. Trimming took 3 bases from V and 1 from J, leaving 13 bases between them. The CDR3 loop spans 15 amino acids. The CDR3 sequence is CASSEVQGRSYEQYF. The CDR3 DNA is TGTGCCAGCAGTGAGGTTCAGGGTCGGTCCTACGAGCAGTACTTC.

The chain links TRBV5-1 to TRBJ1-5; 10 positions agree with TRBD1. The CDR3 sequence is 14 residues long. Trimming removed 4 bases from V and 8 bases from J; junction bases left unmatched: 6. Germline V gives CDR1 SGHRS, CDR2 YFSETQ. CDR3: CASSPGQGLEPQHF. In DNA form, the CDR3 reads TGCGCCAGCAGCCCGGGACAGGGGCTCGAGCCCCAGCATTTT.

This clone has a single count. V gene TRBV7-9 combines with J gene TRBJ1-1, with D unclear. This CDR3 spans 15 amino acids. V was trimmed by 0 bases and J by 0 bases, leaving 8 bases between them. CDR1 and CDR2 (germline): SEHNR, FQNEAQ (reference sequence). The CDR3: CASSLAQTLNTEAFF. CDR3 sequence (DNA): TGTGCCAGCAGCTTAGCGCAGACTTTGAACACTGAAGCTTTCTTT.

The V gene is TRBV2, the J gene TRBJ1-1; 7 nucleotides match TRBD1. V shed 11 bases, J shed 3 bases, and the junction held 9 bases outside the gene matches. The CDR3 consists of 13 residues. In germline, CDR1 is SNHLY, CDR2 FYNNEI. The CDR3 region has the DNA TGTGCCGGGGGGAACGACAGGGACACTGAAGCTTTCTTT. It codes for CAGGNDRDTEAFF.

The V call is TRBV7-2, the J call TRBJ2-7; 11 nucleotides agree with TRBD2. Per the germline V gene, CDR1 is SGHTA and CDR2 is FQGNSA. The ends lost 3 bases at V and 5 bases at J; junction bases unmatched: 6. This CDR3 has 15 amino acids. The CDR3 coding sequence is TGTGCCAGCAGCTTCCAGCTAGCGGGAGGTGACGAGCAGTACTTC. It codes for CASSFQLAGGDEQYF. The whole variable domain, filled in from reference TRBV7-2 and TRBJ2-7, reads GAGVSQSPSNKVTEKGKDVELRCDPISGHTALYWYRQSLGQGLEFLIYFQGNSAPDKSGLPSDRFSAERTGGSVSTLTIQRTQQEDSAVYLCASSFQLAGGDEQYFGPGTRLTVT.

This rearrangement joins TRBV30 to TRBJ1-5, with D maybe TRBD1 (5 bases). CDR1 is GTSNPN and CDR2 is SVGIG in the germline V gene (reference sequence). This CDR3 region has 15 residues. V was pared by 1 base and J by 0 bases, with 10 bases between. The CDR3 coding sequence is TGTGCCTGGAGTGAAGGGGTCTTTAGCAATCAGCCCCAGCATTTT. Encoded protein: CAWSEGVFSNQPQHF.

This clone came up a few times. The chain carries TRBV9 and TRBJ1-1, with TRBD1 matching over 8 bases. J lost 4 bases, V lost 3 bases, and 8 bases had no gene match. The CDR3 has 15 amino acids. The germline V gene has CDR1 SGDLS and CDR2 YYNGEE. CDR3 protein: CASSAYGQGGTEAFF. DNA for the CDR3: TGTGCCAGCAGCGCTTACGGACAGGGCGGCACTGAAGCTTTCTTT. The entire variable domain, with the rest obtained from reference TRBV9 and TRBJ1-1, is as follows: DSGVTQTPKHLITATGQRVTLRCSPRSGDLSVYWYQQSLDQGLQFLIQYYNGEERAKGNILERFSAQQFPDLHSELNLSSLELGDSALYFCASSAYGQGGTEAFFGQGTRLTVV.

The chain couples TRBV11-3 to TRBJ2-7; D remains ambiguous. V lost 1 base, J lost 1 base, and 8 bases lay in between. Germline lookup yields CDR1 SGHNT and CDR2 YENEEA. The CDR3 consists of 14 residues. The DNA of the CDR3 is TGTGCCAGCAGCTTAGTAGAATCATCCTACGAGCAGTACTTC. Its translation is CASSLVESSYEQYF.

V is TRBV4-1 and J is TRBJ2-7; possibly TRBD2 for D (6 bases). V lost 1 base and J lost 4, with 17 bases in between. CDR3 size: 16 residues. The germline gives CDR1 MGHRA, CDR2 YSYEKL. The CDR3 region has the DNA TGCGCCAGCAGCCAAGCCCTCGGAGGGAGCCCTTACGAGCAGTACTTC. Amino acid sequence: CASSQALGGSPYEQYF.

This sequence joins TRBV28 and TRBJ2-1; TRBD2 is a possible D gene (7 bases). Germline values: CDR1 MDHEN, CDR2 SYDVKM. The CDR3 runs to 17 residues. Between the trimmed V and J ends, which lost 3 bases and 6 bases, there was a span of 21 bases. The CDR3 loop reads CASSFPGGRGLINEQFF. In nucleotides, the CDR3 is TGTGCCAGCAGTTTTCCGGGTGGGCGGGGGCTAATCAATGAGCAGTTCTTC.

The V gene is TRBV9, the J gene TRBJ1-2, with D possibly TRBD1 on 5 matching bases. From germline, CDR1 is SGDLS and CDR2 YYNGEE. The CDR3 is 13 residues long. Trimming removed 0 bases at V and 6 bases at J, with 9 bases between. CDR3 nucleotides: TGTGCCAGCAGCGTAGACAGGTTCGATGGCTACACCTTC. As protein: CASSVDRFDGYTF.

The CDR3 sequence: CASSHGFGGWYNEQFF. DNA for the CDR3: TGCGCCAGCAGCCACGGTTTCGGGGGGTGGTACAATGAGCAGTTCTTC. The chain recombines TRBV5-1 with TRBJ2-1, with 7 nucleotides matching TRBD2. Germline loops: CDR1 SGHRS, CDR2 YFSETQ. This CDR3 contains 16 residues. Losses at the gene ends were 4 bases for V and 4 bases for J; bases not matched to a gene: 11.

The rearrangement uses TRBV2 and TRBJ1-4, with 9 bases matching TRBD1. After removal of 4 bases from V and 8 bases from J, the junction contained 5 bases not matched to a gene. The CDR3 has 14 amino acids. The germline V gene encodes CDR1 SNHLY and CDR2 FYNNEI. The CDR3 loop reads CASSGLTGGEKLFF. CDR3 DNA sequence: TGTGCCAGCAGTGGTCTGACAGGGGGAGAAAAACTGTTTTTT.

The rearrangement links TRBV6-5 to TRBJ1-1, with 9 bases lining up with TRBD1. The CDR3 is 13 amino acids. Germline lookup yields CDR1 MNHEY and CDR2 SVGAGI. J lost 5 bases, V lost 7 bases, and 5 bases had no gene match. DNA of the CDR3: TGTGCCAGCACGCGGACAGGGGTTACTGAAGCTTTCTTT. Translating gives CASTRTGVTEAFF.

In DNA, the CDR3 is TGTGCCAGTAGTGCCCGGGTACAAGAGACCCAGTACTTC. Its protein is CASSARVQETQYF. The J gene is TRBJ2-5, the V gene TRBV19, with D uncertain. Trimming left V 5 bases short and J 2 bases short, with 9 bases between. Germline V gene lookup returns CDR1 LNHDA and CDR2 SQIVND (reference sequence). The CDR3 covers 13 residues.

The chain uses TRBV5-4 and TRBJ2-1; 11 bases map to TRBD2. Germline V CDR1 and CDR2: SGHNT, YYREEE (reference sequence). CDR3 size: 17 residues. With V trimmed by 0 bases and J by 0 bases, 2 bases remained unmatched. In DNA, the CDR3 is TGTGCCAGCAGCTTGGGACTAGCGGGAAGCTCCTACAATGAGCAGTTCTTC. Encoded protein: CASSLGLAGSSYNEQFF.

V gene TRBV4-3 combines with J gene TRBJ1-2, with D tentatively TRBD1 (5 bases). V gave up 0 bases and J gave up 0 bases, with 11 bases separating them. Germline V CDR1 and CDR2: LGHNA, YSLEER. There are 16 residues in the CDR3. CDR3 sequence: CASSQDYGGSNYGYTF. In nucleotides, the CDR3 is TGCGCCAGCAGCCAAGATTACGGGGGGTCTAACTATGGCTACACCTTC.

The CDR3 region is CSVGQGPEKLFF. In DNA form, the CDR3 reads TGCAGCGTGGGACAGGGGCCCGAAAAACTGTTTTTT. The chain has TRBV29-1 and TRBJ1-4; 10 positions match TRBD1. V lost 6 bases to trimming and J lost 8 bases; unmatched junction nucleotides: 3. Germline CDR1 and CDR2: SQVTM and ANQGSEA. The CDR3 is made up of 12 amino acids. The complete variable domain, with remaining parts taken from reference TRBV29-1 and TRBJ1-4, reads SAVISQKPSRDICQRGTSLTIQCQVDSQVTMMFWYRQQPGQSLTLIATANQGSEATYESGFVIDKFPISRPNLTFSTLTVSNMSPEDSSIYLCSVGQGPEKLFFGSGTQLSVL.

This clone has just a few counts. The rearrangement links TRBV7-9 to TRBJ2-3; TRBD2 matches 7 bases. With V trimmed by 7 bases and J by 2 bases, 9 bases remained unmatched. In germline, CDR1 is SEHNR, CDR2 FQNEAQ (reference sequence). This CDR3 spans 15 amino acids. The CDR3 DNA reads TGTGCCAGCACCTCTGGGGCGGGAGCCACAGATACGCAGTATTTT. This translates into CASTSGAGATDTQYF.

The J gene is TRBJ2-2, the V gene TRBV19; 7 bases match TRBD1. The germline CDR1 and CDR2 sequences are LNHDA and SQIVND (reference sequence). Unmatched junction bases numbered 9, after V lost 4 bases and J lost 4 bases. The CDR3 length is 16 residues. The CDR3 coding sequence is TGTGCCAGTAGTAGAAGGACAGGAGCGACCACCGGGGAGCTGTTTTTT. This encodes CASSRRTGATTGELFF.

The chain combines TRBV5-1 with TRBJ1-4; 7 nucleotides align to TRBD1. Germline-derived CDR1 and CDR2 are SGHRS and YFSETQ. J lost 8 bases, V lost 5 bases, and 9 bases had no gene match. CDR3 length: 14 residues. The CDR3 nucleotides are TGCGCCAGCAGGCAGGGACAGTCCGAAGAAAAACTGTTTTTT. Translation: CASRQGQSEEKLFF.